The T cell receptor beta chain under discussion was sequenced for a study of cytomegalovirus exposure and HLA in healthy donors. Whole-study findings and limits: Analysis performed later showed TCR beta chains linked to HLA being more clonally expanded than equally common others.

This clone appeared once. Its specificity is not known. The CDR3 is made up of 15 amino acids. Germline values: CDR1 SGHVS, CDR2 FNYEAQ. The V end was cut by 2 bases, the J end by 4 bases, with 14 bases between. PCR used 60 Vbeta primers and 13 Jbeta primers. The protocol was immunoSEQ multiplex PCR, while the TCRdb copy is restricted to in-frame clones and leaves out a portion. Of some 150,000 clones listed, roughly 80% are singletons. The donors (healthy individuals) were bone marrow donors. This clonotype was sampled from a man aged 35 to 55 in good health and CMV-seronegative. The chain carries TRBV7-6 and TRBJ1-1, with TRBD1 as a possible D gene (5 bases). The sequenced sample was PBMCs. The CDR3 spells CASSLSGGGGTEAFF. The CDR3, as DNA: TGTGCCAGCAGCTTATCCGGGGGAGGAGGCACTGAAGCTTTCTTT.